These 2 T cell receptor beta chains were all obtained from the same sample, sequenced in a study of blood T cell repertoires in COVID-19 (dated by TCRdb to 2018 to 2020). Library method: the immunoSEQ multiplex PCR assay. Sourced from immuneACCESS, this table was stored by TCRdb with only in-frame sequences that have V and J called. A share of the clones is absent; for the studies checked, an unresolved V gene accounts for under half, and the remainder has no known explanation. The sample data list around 240,000 clones, and around 85% of these were observed just once. The ten largest clones represent about 3% of the sample. The sample taken for sequencing was peripheral blood. These receptors were obtained from a woman under 40 who had recovered from COVID-19.

This chain joins TRBV21-1 and TRBJ2-1; the DNA was not used to check the table's D call, TRBD2. TRBV21-1 is classified as a pseudogene. The CDR3 runs to 17 residues. In nucleotides, the CDR3 is TGTGCCAGCAGCCAAAAAAAGGTTGGGACTAGCGTCAATGAGCAGTTCTTC. Translated: CASSQKKVGTSVNEQFF.

The J gene is TRBJ2-7, the V gene TRBV30; TRBD1 matches at 10 bases. This CDR3 is 14 amino acids long. Germline-derived CDR1 and CDR2 are GTSNPN and SVGIG (reference sequence). Trimming removed 5 bases from V and 2 bases from J; junction bases left unmatched: 6. The CDR3 sequence is CAWRDRGLPYEQYF. The CDR3 DNA reads TGTGCCTGGCGCGACAGGGGGCTACCCTACGAGCAGTACTTC. The full variable domain, in which reference TRBV30 and TRBJ2-7 provide the parts outside the CDR3, is SQTIHQWPATLVQPVGSPLSLECTVEGTSNPNLYWYRQAAGRGLQLLFYSVGIGQISSEVPQNLSASRPQDRQFILSSKKLLLSDSGFYLCAWRDRGLPYEQYFGPGTRLTVT.